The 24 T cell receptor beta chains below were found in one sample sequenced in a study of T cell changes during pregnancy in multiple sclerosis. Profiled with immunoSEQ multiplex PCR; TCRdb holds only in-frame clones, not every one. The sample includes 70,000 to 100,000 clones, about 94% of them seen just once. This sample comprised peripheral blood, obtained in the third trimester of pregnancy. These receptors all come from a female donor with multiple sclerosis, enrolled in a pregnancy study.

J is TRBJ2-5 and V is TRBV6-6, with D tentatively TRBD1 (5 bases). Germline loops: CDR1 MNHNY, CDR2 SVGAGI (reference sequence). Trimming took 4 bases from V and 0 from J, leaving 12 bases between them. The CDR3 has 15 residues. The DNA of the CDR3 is TGTGCCAGCAGTTCAGACAGTTACCACCAAGAGACCCAGTACTTC. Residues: CASSSDSYHQETQYF.

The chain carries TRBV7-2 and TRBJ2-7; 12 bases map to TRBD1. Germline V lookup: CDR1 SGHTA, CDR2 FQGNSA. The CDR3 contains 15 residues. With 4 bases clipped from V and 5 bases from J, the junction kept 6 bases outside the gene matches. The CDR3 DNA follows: TGTGCCAGCAGCTCCACCGGGACAGGGGGCAACGAGCAGTACTTC. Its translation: CASSSTGTGGNEQYF.

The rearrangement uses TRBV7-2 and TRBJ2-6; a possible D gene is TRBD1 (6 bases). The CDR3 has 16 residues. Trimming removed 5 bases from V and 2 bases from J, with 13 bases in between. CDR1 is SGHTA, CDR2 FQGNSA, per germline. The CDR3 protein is CASSPQTGAGANVLTF. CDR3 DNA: TGTGCCAGCAGCCCCCAGACAGGAGCTGGGGCCAACGTCCTGACTTTC.

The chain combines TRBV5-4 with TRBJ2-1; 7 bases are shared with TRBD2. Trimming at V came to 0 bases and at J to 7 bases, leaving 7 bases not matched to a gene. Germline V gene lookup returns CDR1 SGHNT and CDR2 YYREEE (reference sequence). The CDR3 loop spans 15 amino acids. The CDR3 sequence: CASSLVGGSGNEQFF. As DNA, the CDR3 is TGTGCCAGCAGCTTGGTCGGCGGGAGCGGTAATGAGCAGTTCTTC.

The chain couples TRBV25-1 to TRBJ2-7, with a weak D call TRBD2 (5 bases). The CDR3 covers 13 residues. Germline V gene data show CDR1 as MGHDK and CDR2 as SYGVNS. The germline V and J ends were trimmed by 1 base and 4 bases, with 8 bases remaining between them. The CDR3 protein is CASSESGEYEQYF. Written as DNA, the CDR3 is TGTGCCAGCAGTGAATCCGGGGAATACGAGCAGTACTTC.

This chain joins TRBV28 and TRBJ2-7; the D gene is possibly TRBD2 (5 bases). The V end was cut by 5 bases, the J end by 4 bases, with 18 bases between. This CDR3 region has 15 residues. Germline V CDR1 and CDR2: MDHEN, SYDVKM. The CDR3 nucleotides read TGTGCCAGCAGTCGGATAGGAGGCCCCTTTTACGAGCAGTACTTC. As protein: CASSRIGGPFYEQYF.

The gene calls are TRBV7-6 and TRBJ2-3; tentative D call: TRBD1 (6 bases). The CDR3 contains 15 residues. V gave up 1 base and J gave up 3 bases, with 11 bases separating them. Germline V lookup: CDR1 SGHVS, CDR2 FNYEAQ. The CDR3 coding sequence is TGTGCCAGCAGCTTAGGTGGCAGGGGTACAGATACGCAGTATTTT. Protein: CASSLGGRGTDTQYF.

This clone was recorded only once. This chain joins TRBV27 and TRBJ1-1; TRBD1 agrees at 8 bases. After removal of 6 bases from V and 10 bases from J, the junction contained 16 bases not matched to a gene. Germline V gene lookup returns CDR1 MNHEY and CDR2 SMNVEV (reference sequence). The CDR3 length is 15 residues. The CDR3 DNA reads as TGTGCCAGCAGCTCCGTCTCTTTCAGGGGGCGCGGAGCTTTCTTT. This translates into CASSSVSFRGRGAFF.

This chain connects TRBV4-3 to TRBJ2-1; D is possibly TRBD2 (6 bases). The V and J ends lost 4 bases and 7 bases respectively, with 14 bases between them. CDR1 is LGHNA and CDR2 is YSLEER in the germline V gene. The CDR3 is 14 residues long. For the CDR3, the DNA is TGCGCCAGCAGCCCAGCTGGGGGGTGGAATGAGCAGTTCTTC. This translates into CASSPAGGWNEQFF.

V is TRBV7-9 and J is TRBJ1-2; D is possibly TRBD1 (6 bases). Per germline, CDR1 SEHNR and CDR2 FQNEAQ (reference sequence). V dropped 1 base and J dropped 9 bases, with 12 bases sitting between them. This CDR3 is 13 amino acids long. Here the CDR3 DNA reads TGTGCCAGCAGCTTAGAACAGGGCCGACGCTACACCTTC. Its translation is CASSLEQGRRYTF.

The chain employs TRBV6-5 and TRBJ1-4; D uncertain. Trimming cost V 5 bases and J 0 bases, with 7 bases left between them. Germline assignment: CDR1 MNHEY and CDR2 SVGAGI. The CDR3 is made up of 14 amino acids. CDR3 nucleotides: TGTGCCAGCAGTCGAGTTGCAACTAATGAAAAACTGTTTTTT. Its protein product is CASSRVATNEKLFF.

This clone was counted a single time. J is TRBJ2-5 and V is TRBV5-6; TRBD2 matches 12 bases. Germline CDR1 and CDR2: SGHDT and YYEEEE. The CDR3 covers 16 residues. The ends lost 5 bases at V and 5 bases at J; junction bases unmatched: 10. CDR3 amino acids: CASRLTSGSFGETQYF. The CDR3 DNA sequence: TGTGCCAGCAGGCTGACTAGCGGGAGTTTTGGCGAGACCCAGTACTTC.

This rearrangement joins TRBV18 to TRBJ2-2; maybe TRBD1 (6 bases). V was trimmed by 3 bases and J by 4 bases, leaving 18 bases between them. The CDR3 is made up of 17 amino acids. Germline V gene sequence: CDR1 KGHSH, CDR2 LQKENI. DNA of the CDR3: TGTGCCAGCTCACCCCGTGGGGGCCGCAGATTCACCGGGGAGCTGTTTTTT. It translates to CASSPRGGRRFTGELFF.

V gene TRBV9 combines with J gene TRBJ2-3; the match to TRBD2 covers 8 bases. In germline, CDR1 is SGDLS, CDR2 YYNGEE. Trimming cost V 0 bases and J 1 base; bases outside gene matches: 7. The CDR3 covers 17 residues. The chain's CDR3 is CASSVVGLAGRTDTQYF. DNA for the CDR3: TGTGCCAGCAGCGTAGTAGGTCTAGCGGGCCGCACAGATACGCAGTATTTT.

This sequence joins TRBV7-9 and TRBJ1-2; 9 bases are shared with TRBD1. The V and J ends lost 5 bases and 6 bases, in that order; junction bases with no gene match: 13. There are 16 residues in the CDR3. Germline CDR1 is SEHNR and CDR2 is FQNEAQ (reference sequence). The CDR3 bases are TGTGCCAGCAGCCCTCCCGGGACAGGGATTGACAATGGCTACACCTTC. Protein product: CASSPPGTGIDNGYTF.

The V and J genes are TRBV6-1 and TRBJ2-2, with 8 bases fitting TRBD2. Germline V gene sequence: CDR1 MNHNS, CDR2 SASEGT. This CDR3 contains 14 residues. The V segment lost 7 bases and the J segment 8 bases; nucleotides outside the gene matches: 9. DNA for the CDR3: TGTGCCAGCAATCCCAGCGGGAGAGGAGGGGAGCTGTTTTTT. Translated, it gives CASNPSGRGGELFF.

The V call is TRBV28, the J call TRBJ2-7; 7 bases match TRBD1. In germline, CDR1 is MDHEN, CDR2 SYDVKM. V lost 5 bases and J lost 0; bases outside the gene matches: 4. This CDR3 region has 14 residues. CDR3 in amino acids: CASSRDSPSYEQYF. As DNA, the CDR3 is TGTGCCAGCAGTCGGGACAGTCCCTCCTACGAGCAGTACTTC.

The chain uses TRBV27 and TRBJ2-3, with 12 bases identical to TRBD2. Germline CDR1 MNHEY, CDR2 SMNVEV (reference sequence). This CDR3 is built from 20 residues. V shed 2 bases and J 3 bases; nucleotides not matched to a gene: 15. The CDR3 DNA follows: TGTGCCAGCAGTTTACGGACTAGCGGGACACCCGGCCGTGGGACAGATACGCAGTATTTT. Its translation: CASSLRTSGTPGRGTDTQYF.

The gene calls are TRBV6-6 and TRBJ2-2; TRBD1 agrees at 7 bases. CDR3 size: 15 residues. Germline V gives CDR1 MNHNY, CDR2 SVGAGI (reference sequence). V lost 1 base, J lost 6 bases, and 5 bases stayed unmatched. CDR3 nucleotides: TGTGCCAGCAGTTACTTACAGGGGTCCGCCGGGGAGCTGTTTTTT. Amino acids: CASSYLQGSAGELFF.

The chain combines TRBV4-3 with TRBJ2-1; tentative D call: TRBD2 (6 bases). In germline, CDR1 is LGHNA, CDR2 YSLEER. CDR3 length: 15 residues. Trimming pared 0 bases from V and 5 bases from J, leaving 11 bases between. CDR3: CASSQEGRGNNEQFF. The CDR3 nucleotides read TGCGCCAGCAGCCAAGAGGGCCGGGGGAACAATGAGCAGTTCTTC.

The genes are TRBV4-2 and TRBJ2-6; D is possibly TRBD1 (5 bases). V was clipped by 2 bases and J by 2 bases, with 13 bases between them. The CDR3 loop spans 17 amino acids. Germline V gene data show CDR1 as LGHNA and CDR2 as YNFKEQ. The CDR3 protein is CASSQFHQGTGANVLTF. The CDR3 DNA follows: TGTGCCAGCAGCCAATTTCATCAGGGTACTGGGGCCAACGTCCTGACTTTC.

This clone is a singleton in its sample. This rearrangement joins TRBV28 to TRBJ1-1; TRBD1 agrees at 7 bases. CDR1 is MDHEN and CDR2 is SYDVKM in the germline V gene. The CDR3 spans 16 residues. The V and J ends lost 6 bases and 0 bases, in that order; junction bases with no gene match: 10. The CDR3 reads CASREGAPGMNTEAFF. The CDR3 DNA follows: TGTGCCAGCAGAGAGGGGGCCCCCGGCATGAACACTGAAGCTTTCTTT.

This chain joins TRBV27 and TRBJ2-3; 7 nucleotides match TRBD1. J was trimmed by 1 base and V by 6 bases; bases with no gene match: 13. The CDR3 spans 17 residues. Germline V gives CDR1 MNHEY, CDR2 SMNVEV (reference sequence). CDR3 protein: CASRLGQGELGTDTQYF. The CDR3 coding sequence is TGTGCCAGCAGGCTGGGGCAGGGGGAACTAGGCACAGATACGCAGTATTTT.

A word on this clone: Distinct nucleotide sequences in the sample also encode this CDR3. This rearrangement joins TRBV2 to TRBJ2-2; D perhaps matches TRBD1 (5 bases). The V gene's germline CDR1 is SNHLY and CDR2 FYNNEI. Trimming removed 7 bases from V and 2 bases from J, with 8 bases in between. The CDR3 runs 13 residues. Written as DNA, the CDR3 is TGTGCCAGCACCGACAGAAACACCGGGGAGCTGTTTTTT. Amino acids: CASTDRNTGELFF.